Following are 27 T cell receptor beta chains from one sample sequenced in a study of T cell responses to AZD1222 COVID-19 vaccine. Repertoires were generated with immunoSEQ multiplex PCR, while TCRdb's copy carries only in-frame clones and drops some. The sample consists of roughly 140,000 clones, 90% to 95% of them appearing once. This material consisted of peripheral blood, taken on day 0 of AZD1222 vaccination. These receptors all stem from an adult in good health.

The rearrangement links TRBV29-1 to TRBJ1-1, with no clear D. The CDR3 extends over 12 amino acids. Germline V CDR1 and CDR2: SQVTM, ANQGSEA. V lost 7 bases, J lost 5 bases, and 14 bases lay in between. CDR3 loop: CSAGSRGTEAFF. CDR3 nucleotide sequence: TGCAGCGCCGGGTCCCGCGGGACTGAAGCTTTCTTT.

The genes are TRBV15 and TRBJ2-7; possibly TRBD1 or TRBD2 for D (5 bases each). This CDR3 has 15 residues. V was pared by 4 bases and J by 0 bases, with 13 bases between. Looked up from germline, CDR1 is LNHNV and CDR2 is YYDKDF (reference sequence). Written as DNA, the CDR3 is TGTGCCACCAGCACCCCACGGGGCAACTCCTACGAGCAGTACTTC. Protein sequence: CATSTPRGNSYEQYF. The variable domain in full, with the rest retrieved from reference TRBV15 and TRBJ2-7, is DAMVIQNPRYQVTQFGKPVTLSCSQTLNHNVMYWYQQKSSQAPKLLFHYYDKDFNNEADTPDNFQSRRPNTSFCFLDIRSPGLGDTAMYLCATSTPRGNSYEQYFGPGTRLTVT.

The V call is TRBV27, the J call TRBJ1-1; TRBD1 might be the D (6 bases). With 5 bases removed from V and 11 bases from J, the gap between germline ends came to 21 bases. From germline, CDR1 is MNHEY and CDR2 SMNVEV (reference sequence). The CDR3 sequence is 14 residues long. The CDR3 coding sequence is TGTGCCAGCAGTACTCCTTCGGGGGGCGGTGGGGCTTTCTTT. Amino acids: CASSTPSGGGGAFF.

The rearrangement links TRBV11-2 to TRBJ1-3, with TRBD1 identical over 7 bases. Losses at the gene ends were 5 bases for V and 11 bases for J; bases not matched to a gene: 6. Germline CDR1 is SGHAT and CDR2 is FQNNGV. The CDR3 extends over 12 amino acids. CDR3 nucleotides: TGTGCCAGCAGCCCCGGACAGGCCGCCATATATTTT. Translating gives CASSPGQAAIYF.

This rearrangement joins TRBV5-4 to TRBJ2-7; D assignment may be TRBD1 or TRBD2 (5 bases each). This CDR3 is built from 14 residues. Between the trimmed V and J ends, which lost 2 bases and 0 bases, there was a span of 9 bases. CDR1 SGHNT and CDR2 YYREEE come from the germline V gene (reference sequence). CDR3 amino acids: CASSFPGSSYEQYF. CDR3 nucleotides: TGTGCCAGCAGCTTTCCAGGGAGCTCCTACGAGCAGTACTTC.

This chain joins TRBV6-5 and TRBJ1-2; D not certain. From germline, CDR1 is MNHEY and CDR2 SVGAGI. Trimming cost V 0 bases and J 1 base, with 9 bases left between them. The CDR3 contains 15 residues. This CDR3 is CASSYSWRNNYGYTF. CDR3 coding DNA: TGTGCCAGCAGTTACTCATGGAGGAATAACTATGGCTACACCTTC.

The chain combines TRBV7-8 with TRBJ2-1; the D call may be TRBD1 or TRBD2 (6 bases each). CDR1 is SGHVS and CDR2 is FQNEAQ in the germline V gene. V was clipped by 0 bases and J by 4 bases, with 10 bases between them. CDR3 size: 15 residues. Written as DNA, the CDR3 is TGTGCCAGCAGCTTAGCGGAAGGGGGGTACAATGAGCAGTTCTTC. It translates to CASSLAEGGYNEQFF.

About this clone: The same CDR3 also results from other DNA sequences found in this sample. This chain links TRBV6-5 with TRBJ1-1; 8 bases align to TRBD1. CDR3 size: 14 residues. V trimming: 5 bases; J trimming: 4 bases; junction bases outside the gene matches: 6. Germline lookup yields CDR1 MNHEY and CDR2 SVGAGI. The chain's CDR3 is CASSSRGRSTEAFF. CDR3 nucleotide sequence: TGTGCCAGCAGTAGCAGGGGGCGAAGCACTGAAGCTTTCTTT.

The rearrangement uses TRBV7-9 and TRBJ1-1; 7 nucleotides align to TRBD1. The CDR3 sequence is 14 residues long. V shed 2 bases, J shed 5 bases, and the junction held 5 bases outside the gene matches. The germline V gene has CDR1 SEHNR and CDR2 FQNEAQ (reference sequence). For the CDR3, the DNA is TGTGCCAGCAGCTTACGTGAGGGGGCTACTGAAGCTTTCTTT. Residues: CASSLREGATEAFF.

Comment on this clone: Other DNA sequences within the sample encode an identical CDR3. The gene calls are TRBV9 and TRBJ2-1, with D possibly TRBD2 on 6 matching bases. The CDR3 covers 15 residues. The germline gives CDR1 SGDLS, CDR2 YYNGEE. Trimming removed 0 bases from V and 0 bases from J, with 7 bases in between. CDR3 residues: CASSVAGDSYNEQFF. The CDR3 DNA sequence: TGTGCCAGCAGCGTAGCGGGGGACTCCTACAATGAGCAGTTCTTC.

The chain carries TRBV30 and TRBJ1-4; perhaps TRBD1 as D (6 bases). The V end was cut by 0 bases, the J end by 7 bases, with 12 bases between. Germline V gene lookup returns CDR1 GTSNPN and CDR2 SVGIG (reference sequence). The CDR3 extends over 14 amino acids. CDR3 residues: CAWSVGGGSEKLFF. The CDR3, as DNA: TGTGCCTGGAGTGTAGGGGGAGGAAGTGAAAAACTGTTTTTT. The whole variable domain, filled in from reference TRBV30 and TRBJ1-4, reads SQTIHQWPATLVQPVGSPLSLECTVEGTSNPNLYWYRQAAGRGLQLLFYSVGIGQISSEVPQNLSASRPQDRQFILSSKKLLLSDSGFYLCAWSVGGGSEKLFFGSGTQLSVL.

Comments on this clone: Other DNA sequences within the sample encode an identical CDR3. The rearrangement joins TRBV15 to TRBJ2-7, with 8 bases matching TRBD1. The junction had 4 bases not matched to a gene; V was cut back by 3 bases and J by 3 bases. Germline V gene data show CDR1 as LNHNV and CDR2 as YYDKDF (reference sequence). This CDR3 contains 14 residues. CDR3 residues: CATSRGTGGYEQYF. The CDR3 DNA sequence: TGTGCCACCAGCAGGGGGACAGGCGGCTACGAGCAGTACTTC.

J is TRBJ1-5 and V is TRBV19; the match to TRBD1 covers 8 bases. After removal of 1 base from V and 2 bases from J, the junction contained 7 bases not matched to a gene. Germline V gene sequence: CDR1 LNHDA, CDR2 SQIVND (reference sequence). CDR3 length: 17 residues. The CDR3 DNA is TGTGCCAGTAGTATAGGACCAGACAGGGGTGGCAATCAGCCCCAGCATTTT. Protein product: CASSIGPDRGGNQPQHF.

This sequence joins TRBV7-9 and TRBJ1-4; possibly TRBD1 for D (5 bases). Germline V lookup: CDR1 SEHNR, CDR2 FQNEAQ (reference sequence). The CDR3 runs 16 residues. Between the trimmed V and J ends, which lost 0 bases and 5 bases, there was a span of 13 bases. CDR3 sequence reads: CASSLALGGRNEKLFF. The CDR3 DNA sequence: TGTGCCAGCAGCTTAGCGCTGGGGGGAAGGAATGAAAAACTGTTTTTT.

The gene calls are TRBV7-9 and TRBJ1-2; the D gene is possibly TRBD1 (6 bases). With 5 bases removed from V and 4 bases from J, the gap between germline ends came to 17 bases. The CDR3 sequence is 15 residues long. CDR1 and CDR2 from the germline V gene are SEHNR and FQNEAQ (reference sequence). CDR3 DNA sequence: TGTGCCAGCAGCCTACAGGGAGGTGTGGGCTATGGCTACACCTTC. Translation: CASSLQGGVGYGYTF.

The CDR3 DNA reads TGTGCCAGCAGAGACAGCACCACTAATGAAAAACTGTTTTTT. It translates to CASRDSTTNEKLFF. This chain links TRBV6-5 with TRBJ1-4; weak D call: TRBD1 (5 bases). The CDR3 spans 14 residues. CDR1 and CDR2 (germline): MNHEY, SVGAGI. V lost 6 bases to trimming and J lost 2 bases, with 10 bases between them.

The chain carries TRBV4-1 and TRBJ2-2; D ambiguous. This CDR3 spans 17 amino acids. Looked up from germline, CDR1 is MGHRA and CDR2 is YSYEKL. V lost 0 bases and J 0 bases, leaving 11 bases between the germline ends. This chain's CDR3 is CASSQEWWDTNTGELFF. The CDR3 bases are TGCGCCAGCAGCCAAGAATGGTGGGATACGAACACCGGGGAGCTGTTTTTT.

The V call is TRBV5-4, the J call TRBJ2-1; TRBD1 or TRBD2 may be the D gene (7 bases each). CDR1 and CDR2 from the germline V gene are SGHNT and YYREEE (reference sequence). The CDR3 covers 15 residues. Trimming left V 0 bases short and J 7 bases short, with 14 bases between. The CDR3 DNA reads TGTGCCAGCAGCTTGGAGGCAGGGGGAGGGAATGAGCAGTTCTTC. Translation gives CASSLEAGGGNEQFF.

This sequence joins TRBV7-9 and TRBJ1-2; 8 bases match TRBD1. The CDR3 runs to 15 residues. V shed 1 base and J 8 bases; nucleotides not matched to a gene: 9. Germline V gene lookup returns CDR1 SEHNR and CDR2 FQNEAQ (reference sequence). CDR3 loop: CASSLGGTGSKGYTF. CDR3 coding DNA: TGTGCCAGCAGCTTAGGCGGGACAGGCAGTAAAGGCTACACCTTC. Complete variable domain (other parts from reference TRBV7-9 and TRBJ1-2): DTGVSQNPRHKITKRGQNVTFRCDPISEHNRLYWYRQTLGQGPEFLTYFQNEAQLEKSRLLSDRFSAERPKGSFSTLEIQRTEQGDSAMYLCASSLGGTGSKGYTFGSGTRLTVV.

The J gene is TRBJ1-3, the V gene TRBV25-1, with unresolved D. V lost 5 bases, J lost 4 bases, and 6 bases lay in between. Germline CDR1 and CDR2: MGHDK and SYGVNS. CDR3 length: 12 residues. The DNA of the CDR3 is TGTGCCAGCAGTCACCAGGGAAACACCATATATTTT. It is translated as CASSHQGNTIYF.

The CDR3 loop is CASSLPAGGSNNEQFF. In nucleotides, the CDR3 is TGTGCCAGCAGCCTCCCAGCGGGGGGTTCGAACAATGAGCAGTTCTTC. V and J are TRBV7-9 and TRBJ2-1; 9 positions match TRBD2. With V trimmed by 5 bases and J by 5 bases, 10 bases remained unmatched. The CDR3 consists of 16 residues. Germline lookup yields CDR1 SEHNR and CDR2 FQNEAQ (reference sequence).

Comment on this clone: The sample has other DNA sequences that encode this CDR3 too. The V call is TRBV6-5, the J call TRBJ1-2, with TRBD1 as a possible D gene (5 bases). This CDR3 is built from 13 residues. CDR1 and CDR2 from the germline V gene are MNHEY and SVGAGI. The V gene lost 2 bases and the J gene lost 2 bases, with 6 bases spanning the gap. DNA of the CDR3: TGTGCCAGCAGTTACGACAGAAACTATGGCTACACCTTC. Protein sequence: CASSYDRNYGYTF.

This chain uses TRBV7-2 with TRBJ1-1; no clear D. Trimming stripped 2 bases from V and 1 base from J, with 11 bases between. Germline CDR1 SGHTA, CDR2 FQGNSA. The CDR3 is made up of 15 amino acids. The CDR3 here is CASSLLSSGNTEAFF. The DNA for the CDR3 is TGTGCCAGCAGCTTACTTTCCAGTGGGAACACTGAAGCTTTCTTT.

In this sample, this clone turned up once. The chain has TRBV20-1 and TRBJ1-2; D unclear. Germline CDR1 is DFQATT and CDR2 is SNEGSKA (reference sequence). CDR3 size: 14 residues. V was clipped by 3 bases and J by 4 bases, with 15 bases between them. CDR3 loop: CSASRSDWGYGYTF. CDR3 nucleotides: TGCAGTGCTAGTCGTTCGGACTGGGGCTATGGCTACACCTTC.

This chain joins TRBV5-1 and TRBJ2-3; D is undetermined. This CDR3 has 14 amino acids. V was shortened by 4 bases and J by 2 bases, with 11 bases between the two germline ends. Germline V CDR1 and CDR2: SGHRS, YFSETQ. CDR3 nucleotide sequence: TGCGCCAGCAGCCTCCCACGGAACACAGATACGCAGTATTTT. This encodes CASSLPRNTDTQYF.

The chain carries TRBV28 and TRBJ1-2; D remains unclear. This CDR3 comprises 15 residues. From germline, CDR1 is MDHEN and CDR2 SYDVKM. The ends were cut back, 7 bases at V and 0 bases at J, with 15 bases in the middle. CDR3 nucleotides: TGTGCCAGCACCCCCCGGGCCTTAGCTAACTATGGCTACACCTTC. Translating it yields CASTPRALANYGYTF.

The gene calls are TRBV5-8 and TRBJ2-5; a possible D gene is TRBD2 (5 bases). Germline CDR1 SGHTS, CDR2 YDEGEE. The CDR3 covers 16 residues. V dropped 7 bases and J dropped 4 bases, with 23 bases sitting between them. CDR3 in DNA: TGTGCCAGCGATGCCCGATATGACCCGGCGGGAGAGACCCAGTACTTC. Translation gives CASDARYDPAGETQYF. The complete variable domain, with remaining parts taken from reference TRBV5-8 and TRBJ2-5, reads EAGVTQSPTHLIKTRGQQATLRCSPISGHTSVYWYQQALGLGLQFLLWYDEGEERNRGNFPPRFSGRQFPNYSSELNVNALELEDSALYLCASDARYDPAGETQYFGPGTRLLVL.